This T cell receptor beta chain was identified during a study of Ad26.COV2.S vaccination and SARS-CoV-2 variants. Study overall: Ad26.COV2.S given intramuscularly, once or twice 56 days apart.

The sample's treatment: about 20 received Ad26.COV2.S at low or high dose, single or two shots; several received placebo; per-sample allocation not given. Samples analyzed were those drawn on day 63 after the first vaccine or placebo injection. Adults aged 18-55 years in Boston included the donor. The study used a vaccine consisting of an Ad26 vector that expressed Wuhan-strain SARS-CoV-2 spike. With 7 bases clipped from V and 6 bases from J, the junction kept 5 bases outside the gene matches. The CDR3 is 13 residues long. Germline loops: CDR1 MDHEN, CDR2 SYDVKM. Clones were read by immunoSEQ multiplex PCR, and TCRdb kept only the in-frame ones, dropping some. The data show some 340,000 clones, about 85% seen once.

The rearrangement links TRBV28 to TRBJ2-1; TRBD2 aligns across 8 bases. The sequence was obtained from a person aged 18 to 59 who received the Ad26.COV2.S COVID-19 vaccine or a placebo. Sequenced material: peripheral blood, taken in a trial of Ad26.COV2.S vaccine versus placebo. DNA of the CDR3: TGTGCCAGCATAAGCGGGGGACTCAATGAGCAGTTCTTC. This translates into CASISGGLNEQFF.